This T cell receptor (beta chain) comes out of a study of T cells expressing NK-cell markers (dated by TCRdb to about 2020). About the study as a whole: Three sorted T-cell subsets (CD3+CD56+NKG2C+, CD3+CD56+NKG2C- and CD3+CD56-NKG2C+) from fewer than 10 donors had their TCR beta-chain repertoires profiled. Among the eight sequenced donors, only one was HCMV-seronegative, while the other seven were HCMV-seropositive. Sequencing of the libraries produced 2 x 150 bp reads on Illumina HiSeq 2000/2500, MiSeq or NextSeq. All eight donors whose samples were sequenced were randomly selected healthy volunteers, three of them men and five women.

The CDR3 starts with the cysteine, ends with the phenylalanine, and has 16 residues. Nucleotide data are not available. CDR1 and CDR2, per the germline V gene, are LGHNA and YNFKEQ. Beyond this particular receptor, the publication reports: Those dominant clonotypes were again the most abundant among CD3+CD56-NKG2C+ cells in a few donors, at about 28.3-65%. Whether the expanded NKG2C-expressing T cell clones were specific for HCMV antigens was left unclear. In over 5 donors, the dominant CD3+CD56+NKG2C+ clonotypes were among the top 10 CD8+ clonotypes and accounted for about 1.0-7.5% of CD8+ T cells.

Concerning this clonotype itself: The clone's antigen remains unknown.

HCMV serostatus was determined by detecting HCMV-specific IgG in serum with a commercial ELISA kit. Peripheral blood mononuclear cells were isolated from blood by Ficoll density gradient centrifugation. The listed sequencing device is Illumina HiSeq 2000. 5'RACE template switching, by which a universal primer site and unique molecular identifiers were added, was used to make TCR beta cDNA libraries. cDNA synthesis was primed from the TCR beta constant segment and was followed by two successive PCR amplification steps. In the source study's methods: MIGEC was used to demultiplex reads and group reads by UMI, and MiTCR was used to assemble and quantify clonotypes. To remove erroneous sequences, TCR cDNA sequences were retained only when supported by two or more reads. The tcR package was used for downstream repertoire analysis, with clonotypes matched between fractions based on CDR3 nucleotide sequence plus V segment. VDJmatch was used to annotate antigen specificity against VDJdb, with one amino acid substitution in CDR3 permitted. TCRdb reprocessed the reads, reporting each CDR3 protein sequence once and no DNA. It is TCRdb's table, rather than the study itself, that gives the V and J calls and clone size. The sample table records 550,000 to 600,000 distinct CDR3 sequences. Roughly 3.5% of the sample goes to the ten largest clones.

The rearranged chain carries TRBV4-2 and TRBJ1-5; TCRdb selects TRBD1, and the lack of DNA leaves this call unchecked. Material: blood T cells: a sorted CD56 or NKG2C T cell subset, CD4+ or CD8+ T cells, or bulk PBMC T cells (not recorded which). The origin of this receptor is a man in his late teens or twenties in good health. Donor details come from another sample of the same person, matched by shared clones. The CDR3 in this case is CASSRGTGESNQPQHF.